This T cell receptor (beta chain) stems from a study of blood T cell repertoires in COVID-19. On the study more broadly: Some COVID-19 samples were acute and others convalescent; all came from the United States, Italy and Spain.

Germline CDR1 GTSNPN, CDR2 SVGIG (reference sequence). V was cut by 7 bases and J by 4 bases, with 13 bases left in between. The CDR3 covers 12 residues. Method: immunoSEQ multiplex PCR; TCRdb's copy keeps in-frame clones and lacks some. The table lists around 270,000 clones, under 90% of them singletons. This TCR was recovered from a man aged 55 to 70 with acute or convalescent COVID-19. The chain employs TRBV30 and TRBJ1-1, with D possibly TRBD1 on 5 matching bases. Sequenced sample: peripheral blood. CDR3 amino acids: CASDGGVTEAFF. CDR3 DNA: TGTGCCTCGGACGGGGGGGTCACTGAAGCTTTCTTT.